Detailed here is one T cell receptor beta chain. This sample stems from a study of blood T cell repertoires in COVID-19. Study-level background: Samples taken during acute and convalescent COVID-19 were collected in the United States, Italy and Spain.

Per the authors' pipeline: For nucleated cells, counts were estimated from reference gene primer amplification. Assay used: immunoSEQ multiplex PCR; TCRdb lists only in-frame clones, some missing. That table gives V, J and clone size, and the DNA gave D and trimming. Here the sample spans 150,000 to 200,000 clones, about 86% being singletons. The CDR3 is 16 residues long. CDR1 is SGHTA and CDR2 is FQGNSA in the germline V gene. Trimming cost V 4 bases and J 2 bases; bases outside gene matches: 8. V is TRBV7-2 and J is TRBJ2-7, with 10 bases fitting TRBD2. Sequenced input: peripheral blood. The receptor's source is a woman in her seventies with COVID-19, enrolled during active disease. The CDR3 region is CASSSGSGLAAYEQYF. The CDR3 DNA sequence: TGTGCCAGCAGCTCGGGGTCAGGACTAGCGGCCTACGAGCAGTACTTC.